These T cell receptor beta chains were read from a single sample in a study of T cell changes during pregnancy in multiple sclerosis. Clones were read by immunoSEQ multiplex PCR, and TCRdb kept only the in-frame ones, dropping some. The table has 50,000 to 65,000 clones, around 85% seen once. The material sequenced was CD4+ T cells from peripheral blood mononuclear cells, taken in the third trimester of pregnancy. Source of these receptors: a female donor with multiple sclerosis, enrolled in a pregnancy study. Both conserved end residues are part of each CDR3. Fields, in order: CDR3 protein, V gene, clone size. Clone size is not always given. Where it is, it says once, few, many or a class for expanded clones.

cdr3_aa: CASSLFGSAGTNEKLFF
v_call: TRBV7-9
clone_size: few

cdr3_aa: CAWSSAGGYGYTF
v_call: TRBV30
clone_size: once

cdr3_aa: CASSLALGSSTNEKLFF
v_call: TRBV7-2
clone_size: once

cdr3_aa: CASIAPGHNYGYTF
v_call: TRBV6-5
clone_size: .

cdr3_aa: CASSLAIPGQGRRNEQFF
v_call: TRBV7-8
clone_size: .

cdr3_aa: CAWSVELSAGETEAFF
v_call: TRBV30
clone_size: .

cdr3_aa: CASSRTGTGSTEAFF
v_call: TRBV7-9
clone_size: .

cdr3_aa: CASSQGTGGVSYNEQFF
v_call: TRBV4-2
clone_size: .

cdr3_aa: CSVQQSSYNEQFF
v_call: TRBV29-1
clone_size: .

cdr3_aa: CASSFEGQERKFF
v_call: TRBV7-2
clone_size: .

cdr3_aa: CASSPPSPSPLHF
v_call: TRBV7-9
clone_size: .

cdr3_aa: CASSVNFSGNTIYF
v_call: TRBV6-1
clone_size: .

cdr3_aa: CASSQSRGNIQYF
v_call: TRBV5-6
clone_size: .

cdr3_aa: CASSLGGGAPDTQYF
v_call: TRBV5-4
clone_size: .

cdr3_aa: CASGRDRGYEQYF
v_call: TRBV12-5
clone_size: once

cdr3_aa: CASSPLPPTGNNSPLHF
v_call: TRBV18
clone_size: .

cdr3_aa: CAWRDGENTEAFF
v_call: TRBV30
clone_size: .

cdr3_aa: CASSLSHGTDTQYF
v_call: TRBV5-6
clone_size: .